This note documents a single T cell receptor (beta chain) sequence. V lost 5 bases, J lost 2 bases, and 13 bases lay in between. Germline loops: CDR1 SQVTM, CDR2 ANQGSEA. The CDR3 spans 13 residues. This sample is drawn from a study of blood T cells in healthy people across ages. Primed by a sample-barcoded 5' primer and a J-beta primer mix, a second PCR proceeded for 7 to 11 cycles. Via MiXCR, TCRdb re-called the 5' RACE reads, giving one row per CDR3 protein. The sample has roughly 1.4 million distinct CDR3 sequences, 55% to 75% seen once. The TCR sequence derives from a man in his late teens or twenties in good health. The sample taken for sequencing was blood. The V call is TRBV29-1, the J call TRBJ2-7, with D possibly being TRBD2 (5 bases). The CDR3 nucleotides read TGCAGCGTTCCCGTGGACGGGACCTACGAGCAGTACTTC. Its translation: CSVPVDGTYEQYF.